This T cell receptor (beta chain) was recorded in a study of cytomegalovirus exposure and HLA in healthy donors. Background on the study: For the approximately 400 genotyped donors, more than 65% fell within the Caucasian-associated ancestry cluster.

The length of the CDR3 is 19 residues. Losses at the gene ends were 6 bases for V and 1 base for J; bases not matched to a gene: 15. Germline values: CDR1 KGHSH, CDR2 LQKENI. Researchers ran the PCR with 60 Vbeta and 13 Jbeta primers. The assay was immunoSEQ multiplex PCR, and TCRdb's table has in-frame clones only and misses some. The table lists approximately 190,000 clones, around 86% of them singletons. This clone was detected once. Antigen unknown. The study's findings and limits: Whilst most TCR sequences proved rare, a subset of public TCRs occurred across many donors. Differences between HLA loci emerged in a later analysis of TCR association rates, with DRB1 most and HLA-C fewest. Highly shared sequence variants in one cluster were likely a sequencing artifact.

The chain recombines TRBV18 with TRBJ2-2; the match to TRBD2 covers 9 bases. Sequencing was carried out using PBMCs. The origin of this receptor is a man aged 30 to 45 in good health and CMV-seronegative. The CDR3 region is CASSRILTSGFENTGELFF. CDR3 DNA: TGTGCCAGCTCGCGGATCCTTACTAGCGGGTTCGAGAACACCGGGGAGCTGTTTTTT. The full variable domain, its missing parts supplied by reference TRBV18 and TRBJ2-2, is NAGVMQNPRHLVRRRGQEARLRCSPMKGHSHVYWYRQLPEEGLKFMVYLQKENIIDESGMPKERFSAEFPKEGPSILRIQQVVRGDSAAYFCASSRILTSGFENTGELFFGEGSRLTVL.